One sample yielded the 27 T cell receptor beta chains listed below, sequenced in a study of CXCR3-negative and CXCR3-positive naive CD8 T cells. Study-level findings and limits: TRB CDR3s of CXCR3-positive naive cells were more hydrophobic than those of CXCR3-negative naive cells.

The libraries of TRB cDNA were constructed through 5' RACE using UMI labels. TCRdb reprocessed the 5' RACE reads; each CDR3 protein has one entry and no DNA is given. Its clone listing holds under 90,000 distinct CDR3 sequences. Their target antigens are unknown. The sample comprised naive CXCR3+ CD8+ T cells from blood. The subset here: CD45RO-CCR7+CD27+CD95- naive CD8+ T cells expressing CXCR3 (TNR3+). The receptor source for this set is a human donor in good health. Some clones in this sample may be carry-over from other donors' samples.

The V call is TRBV7-9, the J call TRBJ2-5; the TRBD2 assignment by TCRdb is unverifiable without DNA. Germline assignment: CDR1 SEHNR and CDR2 FQNEAQ (reference sequence). CDR3 length: 14 residues. The CDR3 is CASSLGGGRETQYF. The full variable domain, its missing parts supplied by reference TRBV7-9 and TRBJ2-5, is DTGVSQNPRHKITKRGQNVTFRCDPISEHNRLYWYRQTLGQGPEFLTYFQNEAQLEKSRLLSDRFSAERPKGSFSTLEIQRTEQGDSAMYLCASSLGGGRETQYFGPGTRLLVL.

The V gene is TRBV5-1, the J gene TRBJ2-7. The CDR3 is 14 amino acids. CDR1 SGHRS and CDR2 YFSETQ come from the germline V gene. CDR3 in amino acids: CASSPRQGAYEQYF. Combining the CDR3 with reference TRBV5-1 and TRBJ2-7 gives the whole variable domain KAGVTQTPRYLIKTRGQQVTLSCSPISGHRSVSWYQQTPGQGLQFLFEYFSETQRNKGNFPGRFSGRQFSNSRSEMNVSTLELGDSALYLCASSPRQGAYEQYFGPGTRLTVT.

The CDR3: CASSPGQGVYNEQFF. The chain joins TRBV14 to TRBJ2-1; the TCRdb D gene call, TRBD1, has no DNA to confirm it. Germline V lookup: CDR1 SGHDN, CDR2 FVKESK. The CDR3 runs 15 residues.

V and J are TRBV10-3 and TRBJ2-1; the TCRdb D gene call, TRBD1, has no DNA to confirm it. The CDR3 loop spans 15 amino acids. Germline assignment: CDR1 ENHRY and CDR2 SYGVKD. CDR3 sequence reads: CATWRETGGNNEQFF.

The rearrangement joins TRBV4-3 to TRBJ2-5; TCRdb indicates TRBD2, and absent DNA this call remains unverified. Germline V CDR1 and CDR2: LGHNA, YSLEER. This CDR3 spans 15 amino acids. This chain's CDR3 is CASSQGPANFETQYF.

The V gene is TRBV4-1, the J gene TRBJ2-5. Germline lookup yields CDR1 MGHRA and CDR2 YSYEKL. The CDR3 consists of 12 residues. CDR3 in amino acids: CASSQDRKTQYF.

The gene calls are TRBV7-6 and TRBJ2-2. Germline CDR1 SGHVS, CDR2 FNYEAQ. The CDR3 is 14 amino acids. CDR3: CASSPGVNTGELFF.

The CDR3 loop reads CASSLGSGRAYEQYF. The chain uses TRBV28 and TRBJ2-7. The CDR3 covers 15 residues. Germline V CDR1 and CDR2: MDHEN, SYDVKM.

The chain joins TRBV28 to TRBJ2-1; the D gene TCRdb calls, TRBD2, cannot be checked with no DNA. Germline assignment: CDR1 MDHEN and CDR2 SYDVKM. The CDR3 is made up of 15 amino acids. The CDR3 sequence is CASSLHELVRNEQFF.

CDR3 sequence: CASSQRTGGNEQYF. The gene calls are TRBV4-1 and TRBJ2-7; the D call of TRBD1 rests on TCRdb alone, since no DNA is present to check it. The CDR3 consists of 14 residues. Germline V gene lookup returns CDR1 MGHRA and CDR2 YSYEKL.

V is TRBV7-9 and J is TRBJ1-1; TCRdb's D gene call, TRBD1, goes unchecked for lack of DNA. Germline-derived CDR1 and CDR2 are SEHNR and FQNEAQ (reference sequence). CDR3 length equals 14 residues. CDR3 protein: CASSPTRTDSEAFF.

V usage is TRBV5-8 and J usage is TRBJ2-7. Per the germline V gene, CDR1 is SGHTS and CDR2 is YDEGEE. The CDR3 is made up of 16 amino acids. CDR3 sequence: CASSSGWLAFSYEQYF. Supplemented by reference TRBV5-8 and TRBJ2-7, the full variable domain reads EAGVTQSPTHLIKTRGQQATLRCSPISGHTSVYWYQQALGLGLQFLLWYDEGEERNRGNFPPRFSGRQFPNYSSELNVNALELEDSALYLCASSSGWLAFSYEQYFGPGTRLTVT.

The chain uses TRBV10-3 and TRBJ2-7; TCRdb selects TRBD1, and the lack of DNA leaves this call unchecked. Per germline, CDR1 ENHRY and CDR2 SYGVKD. The CDR3 is 17 amino acids. CDR3 region: CAISSGGIDSTKYEQYF.

This sequence joins TRBV12-3 or TRBV12-4 and TRBJ1-2. The CDR3 contains 12 residues. CDR3 sequence: CASKTRNYGYTF.

J is TRBJ2-1 and V is TRBV9; TCRdb's D gene call, TRBD2, goes unchecked for lack of DNA. In germline, CDR1 is SGDLS, CDR2 YYNGEE. There are 12 residues in the CDR3. CDR3: CASSPDPPEQFF.

The chain carries TRBV29-1 and TRBJ2-1; TCRdb's D call, TRBD1, is unchecked because there is no DNA. CDR3 length equals 11 residues. Germline V gene data show CDR1 as SQVTM and CDR2 as ANQGSEA. The CDR3 sequence: CSVRQSNEQFF.

The chain employs TRBV15 and TRBJ1-2; no DNA is available, so the TRBD1 call from TCRdb remains unchecked. There are 17 residues in the CDR3. CDR1 and CDR2 (germline): LNHNV, YYDKDF (reference sequence). This CDR3 reads CATSWSGTGDLNYGYTF.

This sequence joins TRBV5-5 and TRBJ2-2. The germline V gene has CDR1 SGHKS and CDR2 YYEKEE (reference sequence). There are 13 residues in the CDR3. CDR3 region: CASSLASAGELFF.

The V call is TRBV27, the J call TRBJ2-7; TCRdb calls TRBD2, which cannot be checked without DNA. Germline CDR1 reads MNHEY; CDR2 reads SMNVEV (reference sequence). The CDR3 sequence is 15 residues long. CDR3 region: CASSLSPGPVYEQYF.

The chain joins TRBV12-3 or TRBV12-4 to TRBJ2-1; TCRdb's D gene call, TRBD2, goes unchecked for lack of DNA. The CDR3 has 15 amino acids. The CDR3 reads CASSFRLAGVNEQFF.

The V gene is TRBV11-3, the J gene TRBJ2-2; absent DNA, TCRdb's TRBD1 call cannot be checked. Germline V CDR1 and CDR2: SGHNT, YENEEA. This CDR3 spans 13 amino acids. CDR3: CASSVGTAGELFF.

The chain combines TRBV4-3 with TRBJ1-2. CDR3 length equals 14 residues. In germline, CDR1 is LGHNA, CDR2 YSLEER. The CDR3 region is CASSQGGQNWGYTF.

The rearrangement uses TRBV2 and TRBJ2-1. The germline CDR1 and CDR2 sequences are SNHLY and FYNNEI. The CDR3 spans 11 residues. The CDR3 sequence is CASSLWDEQFF.

V usage is TRBV7-7 and J usage is TRBJ2-3. The V gene's germline CDR1 is SSHAT and CDR2 FNYEAQ (reference sequence). The CDR3 sequence is 13 residues long. This CDR3 is CASSLLAGDTQYF.

The chain couples TRBV29-1 to TRBJ2-7; TCRdb's assignment of TRBD1 cannot be checked, as there is no DNA. From germline, CDR1 is SQVTM and CDR2 ANQGSEA. This CDR3 is built from 13 residues. This CDR3 is CSVEVGGSYEQYF.

The chain has TRBV12-3 or TRBV12-4 and TRBJ2-5; TCRdb picks TRBD1, but there is no DNA to check that call. The CDR3 contains 17 residues. The CDR3 reads CASSRHKDRDSSETQYF.

V gene TRBV24-1 combines with J gene TRBJ2-3; TCRdb's D call, TRBD1, is unchecked because there is no DNA. The CDR3 extends over 16 amino acids. Per the germline V gene, CDR1 is KGHDR and CDR2 is SFDVKD. This CDR3 reads CATSDPGTVSPDTQYF.